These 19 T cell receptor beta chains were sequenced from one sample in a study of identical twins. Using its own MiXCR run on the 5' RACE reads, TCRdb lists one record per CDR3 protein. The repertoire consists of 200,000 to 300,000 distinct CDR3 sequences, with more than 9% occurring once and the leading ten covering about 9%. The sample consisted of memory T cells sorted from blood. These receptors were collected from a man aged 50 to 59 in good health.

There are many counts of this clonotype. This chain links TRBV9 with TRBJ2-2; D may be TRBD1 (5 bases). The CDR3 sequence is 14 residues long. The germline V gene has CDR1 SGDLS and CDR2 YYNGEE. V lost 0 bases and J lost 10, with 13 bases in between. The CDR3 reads CASSVEDTLEELFF. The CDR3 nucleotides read TGTGCCAGCAGCGTAGAGGACACCCTCGAGGAGCTGTTTTTT.

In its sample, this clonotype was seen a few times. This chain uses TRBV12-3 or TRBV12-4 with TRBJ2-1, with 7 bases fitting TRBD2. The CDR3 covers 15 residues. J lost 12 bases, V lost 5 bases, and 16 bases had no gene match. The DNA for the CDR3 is TGTGCCAGCAGTCCCCGTCTTGGGAGGACTAGTTGGCAGTTCTTC. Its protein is CASSPRLGRTSWQFF.

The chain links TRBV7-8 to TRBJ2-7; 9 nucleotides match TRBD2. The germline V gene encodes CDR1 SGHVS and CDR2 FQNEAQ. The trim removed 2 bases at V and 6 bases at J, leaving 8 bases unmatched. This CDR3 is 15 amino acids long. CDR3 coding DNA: TGTGCCAGCAGCTTAATAATGGCGGGGGGGGCCGAGCAGTACTTC. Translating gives CASSLIMAGGAEQYF.

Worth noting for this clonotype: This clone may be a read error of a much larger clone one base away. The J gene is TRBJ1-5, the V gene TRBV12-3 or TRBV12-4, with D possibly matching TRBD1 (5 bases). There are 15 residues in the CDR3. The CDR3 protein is CASSLVGGSNQRQHF. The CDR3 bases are TGTGCCAGCAGTTTAGTGGGGGGTAGCAATCAGCGCCAGCATTTT.

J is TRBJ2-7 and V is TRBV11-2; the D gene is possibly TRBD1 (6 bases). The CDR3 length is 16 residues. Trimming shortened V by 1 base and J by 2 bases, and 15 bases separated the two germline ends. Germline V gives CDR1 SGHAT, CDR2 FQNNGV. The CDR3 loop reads CASSLVSQGPTYEQYF. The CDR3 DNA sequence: TGTGCCAGCAGCTTAGTATCGCAGGGGCCCACCTACGAGCAGTACTTC.

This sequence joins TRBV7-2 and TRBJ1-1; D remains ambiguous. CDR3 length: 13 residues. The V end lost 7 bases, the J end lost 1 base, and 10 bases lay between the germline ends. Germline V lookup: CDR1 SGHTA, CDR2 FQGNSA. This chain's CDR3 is CASIEVGNTEAFF. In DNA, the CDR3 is TGTGCCAGCATCGAAGTCGGGAACACTGAAGCTTTCTTT.

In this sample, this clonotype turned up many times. The CDR3 is CASSSSTSGRNEQYF. CDR3 coding DNA: TGTGCCAGCAGCTCGAGTACTAGCGGGAGGAACGAGCAGTACTTC. This sequence joins TRBV7-9 and TRBJ2-7, with TRBD2 matching 12 bases. V lost 4 bases to trimming and J lost 5 bases; unmatched junction nucleotides: 6. The CDR3 is made up of 15 amino acids. Germline CDR1 and CDR2: SEHNR and FQNEAQ (reference sequence).

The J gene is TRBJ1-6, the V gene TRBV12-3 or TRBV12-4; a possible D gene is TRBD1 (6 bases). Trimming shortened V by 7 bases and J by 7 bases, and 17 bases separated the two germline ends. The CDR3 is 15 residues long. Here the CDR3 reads CASKTTGQANSPLHF. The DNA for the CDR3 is TGTGCCAGCAAGACAACAGGGCAGGCAAATTCACCCCTCCACTTT.

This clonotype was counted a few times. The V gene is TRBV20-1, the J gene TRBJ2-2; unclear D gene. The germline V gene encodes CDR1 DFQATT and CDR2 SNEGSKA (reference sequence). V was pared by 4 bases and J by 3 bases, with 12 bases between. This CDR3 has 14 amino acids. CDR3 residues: CSAISGSYTGELFF. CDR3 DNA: TGCAGTGCTATTAGTGGATCCTACACCGGGGAGCTGTTTTTT.

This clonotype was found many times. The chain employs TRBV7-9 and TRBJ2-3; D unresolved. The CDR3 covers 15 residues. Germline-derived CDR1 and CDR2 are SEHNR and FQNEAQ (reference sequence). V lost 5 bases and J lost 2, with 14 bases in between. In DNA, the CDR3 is TGTGCCAGCAGCCCTAAACGCAGGTACACAGATACGCAGTATTTT. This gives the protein CASSPKRRYTDTQYF. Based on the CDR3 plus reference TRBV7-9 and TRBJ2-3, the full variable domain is DTGVSQNPRHKITKRGQNVTFRCDPISEHNRLYWYRQTLGQGPEFLTYFQNEAQLEKSRLLSDRFSAERPKGSFSTLEIQRTEQGDSAMYLCASSPKRRYTDTQYFGPGTRLTVL.

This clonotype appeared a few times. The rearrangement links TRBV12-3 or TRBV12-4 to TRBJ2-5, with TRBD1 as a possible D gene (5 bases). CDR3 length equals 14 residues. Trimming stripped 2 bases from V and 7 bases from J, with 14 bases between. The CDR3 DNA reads TGTGCCAGCAGTTTAAAGGACAACCTAGGGACCCAGTACTTC. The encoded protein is CASSLKDNLGTQYF.

The CDR3 sequence is CASSDRNYNEQFF. The DNA for the CDR3 is TGTGCCAGCAGCGACAGGAACTACAATGAGCAGTTCTTC. The genes are TRBV7-2 and TRBJ2-1; possibly TRBD1 for D (6 bases). The CDR3 is 13 amino acids. V was shortened by 5 bases and J by 3 bases, with 8 bases between the two germline ends. Germline-derived CDR1 and CDR2 are SGHTA and FQGNSA.

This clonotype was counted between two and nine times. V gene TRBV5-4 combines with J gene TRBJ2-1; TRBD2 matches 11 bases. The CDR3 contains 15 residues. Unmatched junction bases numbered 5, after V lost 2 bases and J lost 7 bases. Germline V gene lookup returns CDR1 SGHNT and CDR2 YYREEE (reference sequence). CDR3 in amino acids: CASSFARLAGNEQFF. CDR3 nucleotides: TGTGCCAGCAGCTTCGCTCGACTAGCGGGAAATGAGCAGTTCTTC. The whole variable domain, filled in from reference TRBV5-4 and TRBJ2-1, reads ETGVTQSPTHLIKTRGQQVTLRCSSQSGHNTVSWYQQALGQGPQFIFQYYREEENGRGNFPPRFSGLQFPNYSSELNVNALELDDSALYLCASSFARLAGNEQFFGPGTRLTVL.

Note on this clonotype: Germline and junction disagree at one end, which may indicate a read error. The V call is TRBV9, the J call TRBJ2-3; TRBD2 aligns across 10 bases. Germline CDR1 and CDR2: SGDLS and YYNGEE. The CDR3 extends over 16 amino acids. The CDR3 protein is CASSPGTSAFTDAQYF. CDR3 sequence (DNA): TGTGCCAGCAGCCCGGGGACTAGCGCCTTTACAGATGCGCAGTATTTT.

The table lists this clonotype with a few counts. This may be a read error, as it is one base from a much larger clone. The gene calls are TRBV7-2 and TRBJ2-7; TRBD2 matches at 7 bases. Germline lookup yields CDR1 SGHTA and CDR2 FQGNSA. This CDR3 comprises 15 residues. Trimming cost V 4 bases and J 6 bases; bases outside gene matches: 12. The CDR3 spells CASSWEGGLTCEQYF. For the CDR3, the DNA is TGTGCCAGCAGCTGGGAGGGCGGGCTTACCTGCGAGCAGTACTTC.

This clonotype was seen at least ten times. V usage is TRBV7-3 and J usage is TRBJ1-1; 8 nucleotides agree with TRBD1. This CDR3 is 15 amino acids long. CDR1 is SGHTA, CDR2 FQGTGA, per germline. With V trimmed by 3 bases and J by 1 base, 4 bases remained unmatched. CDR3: CASSLTGEKNTEAFF. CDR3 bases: TGTGCCAGCAGCTTGACAGGGGAAAAGAACACTGAAGCTTTCTTT.

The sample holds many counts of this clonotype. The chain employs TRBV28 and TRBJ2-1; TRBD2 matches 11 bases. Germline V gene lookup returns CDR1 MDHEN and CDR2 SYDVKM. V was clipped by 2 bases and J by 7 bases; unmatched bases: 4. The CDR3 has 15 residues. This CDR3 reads CASSLMLAGGNEQFF. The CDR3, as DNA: TGTGCCAGCAGTTTAATGCTAGCGGGAGGTAATGAGCAGTTCTTC.

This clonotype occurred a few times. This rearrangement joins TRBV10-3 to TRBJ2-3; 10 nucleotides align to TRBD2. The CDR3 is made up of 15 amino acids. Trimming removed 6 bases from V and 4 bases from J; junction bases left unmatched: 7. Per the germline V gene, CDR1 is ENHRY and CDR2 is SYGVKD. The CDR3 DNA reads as TGTGCCATCAGGGCAGCGGGAGGGCGCGCAGATACGCAGTATTTT. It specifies CAIRAAGGRADTQYF.

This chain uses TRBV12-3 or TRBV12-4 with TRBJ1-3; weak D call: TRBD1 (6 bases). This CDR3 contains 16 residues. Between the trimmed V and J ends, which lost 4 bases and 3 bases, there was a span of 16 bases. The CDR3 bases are TGTGCCAGCAGTTCTAATTGGGGGGCTAGTGGAAACACCATATATTTT. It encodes CASSSNWGASGNTIYF.